Below, one T cell receptor (beta chain) is given with its context. Its specificity is not known. The sample is drawn from a study of graft-versus-host responses after intestinal transplantation. Study-level information: Each recipient received anti-thymocyte globulin induction, then tacrolimus and steroids for about 3 years.

Study-wide results and limits: The study found high graft-versus-host to host-versus-graft clonal ratios in allografts of patients with graft-donor T cell macrochimerism. GvH clones were identified in recipient marrow, with some first appearing in ileum or blood.

Intraepithelial and lamina propria lymphocytes were released after the graft tissue was processed. The CDR3 length is 13 residues. Germline CDR1 reads WNHNN; CDR2 reads SYGVQD (reference sequence). Germline trimming cut 6 bases from V and 7 bases from J; bases unmatched to any gene: 8. Assay: immunoSEQ multiplex PCR; the TCRdb copy retains only in-frame clones and omits some. This table holds 15,000 to 20,000 clones, about 80% found once. The V call is TRBV10-1, the J call TRBJ1-1; 7 bases align to TRBD1. The TCR originated in a human patient who received an intestinal transplant, so some T cells may come from the graft donor. Sequencing used ileum tissue, obtained approximately 590 days after intestinal transplantation. CDR3 sequence (DNA): TGCGCCAGCAGCGCGAGGGGACAGAGTGAAGCTTTCTTT. Protein sequence: CASSARGQSEAFF.